This entry lists 9 T cell receptor beta chains sequenced from one sample in a study of T cells in Graves' hyperthyroidism and ophthalmopathy. Amplification of TCR beta CDR3 regions was performed using RNA transcripts as template. The TCR CDR3 was amplified in a first-round RT-PCR using the HTBI primer set. TCRdb analysed the multiplex PCR reads with MiXCR anew, one entry per CDR3 protein. The sample lists about 700,000 distinct CDR3 sequences; nearly 45% were seen once. Sequences were obtained from peripheral blood or thyroid tissue (not recorded which). Every receptor here comes from an adult man with Graves' disease, either hyperthyroidism or ophthalmopathy (not recorded which).

The V gene is TRBV20-1, the J gene TRBJ2-7; 9 positions agree with TRBD2. The germline CDR1 and CDR2 sequences are DFQATT and SNEGSKA (reference sequence). This CDR3 is 14 amino acids long. After removal of 1 base from V and 7 bases from J, the junction contained 8 bases not matched to a gene. The CDR3 region is CSARGLAGHNEQYF. DNA of the CDR3: TGCAGTGCTAGAGGGCTAGCGGGACACAATGAGCAGTACTTC.

Of note for this clonotype: Since the CDR3 does not end with the conserved phenylalanine or tryptophan, this likely comes from a read error. No DNA is shown, since the ends of the CDR3 on it are uncertain; the CDR3 is the one TCRdb lists. V gene TRBV29-1 combines with J gene TRBJ1-3; the table names TRBD1, a call not compared with the DNA. Germline values: CDR1 SQVTM, CDR2 ANQGSEA. The CDR3 has 12 residues if both end residues are counted. Here the CDR3 reads CSVEGGNHLQGL.

This clonotype was observed once. The chain uses TRBV15 and TRBJ2-5; D could derive from TRBD1 or TRBD2 (5 bases each). This CDR3 has 16 residues. Looked up from germline, CDR1 is LNHNV and CDR2 is YYDKDF (reference sequence). The V and J ends lost 1 base and 2 bases respectively, with 14 bases between them. The CDR3 nucleotides are TGTGCCACCAGCAGAGGGGGACCCGGCCTACAAGAGACCCAGTACTTC. Its protein product is CATSRGGPGLQETQYF.

This clonotype was detected ten times or more. This chain links TRBV7-2 with TRBJ2-2; D is perhaps TRBD2 (5 bases). With 4 bases removed from V and 10 bases from J, the gap between germline ends came to 13 bases. The CDR3 extends over 13 amino acids. CDR1 SGHTA and CDR2 FQGNSA come from the germline V gene. In nucleotides, the CDR3 is TGTGCCAGCAGCTCGAGCCTAGCAGCGGAGCTGTTTTTT. It specifies CASSSSLAAELFF.

The CDR3 spells CAISDRVHEQYF. For the CDR3, the DNA is TGTGCCATCAGTGACAGGGTCCACGAGCAGTACTTC. The V and J genes are TRBV10-3 and TRBJ2-7; weak D call: TRBD1 (5 bases). Trimming cost V 3 bases and J 5 bases, with 8 bases left between them. Germline V lookup: CDR1 ENHRY, CDR2 SYGVKD. The CDR3 runs 12 residues.

This clonotype was recorded once. The chain recombines TRBV7-4 with TRBJ2-7; 7 positions match TRBD2. The CDR3 loop spans 13 amino acids. V trimming: 3 bases; J trimming: 8 bases; junction bases outside the gene matches: 7. Germline V gene sequence: CDR1 SGHVT, CDR2 SQSDAQ. CDR3 sequence: CASSFEGGDQQYF. In DNA form, the CDR3 reads TGTGCCAGCAGCTTTGAGGGAGGGGACCAGCAGTACTTC.

A word on this clonotype: No conserved phenylalanine or tryptophan ends this CDR3, so it is likely a read error. The chain employs TRBV2 and TRBJ1-5, with no clear D. The germline V gene encodes CDR1 SNHLY and CDR2 FYNNEI. V was shortened by 5 bases and J by 4 bases, with 3 bases between the two germline ends. This CDR3 is 11 amino acids long. The CDR3 DNA reads as TGTGCCAGCAGTTTTAATCAGCCCCAGCATTCT. Translating gives CASSFNQPQHS.

The rearrangement joins TRBV5-1 to TRBJ1-2; perhaps TRBD1 as D (5 bases). The length of the CDR3 is 15 residues. Germline V lookup: CDR1 SGHRS, CDR2 YFSETQ. V lost 2 bases and J lost 1, with 12 bases in between. In nucleotides, the CDR3 is TGCGCCAGCAGCTTTTTGGGGCAGAGTAACTATGGCTACACCTTC. It translates to CASSFLGQSNYGYTF.

V and J are TRBV29-1 and TRBJ2-5; TRBD2 aligns across 11 bases. V shed 7 bases and J 4 bases; nucleotides not matched to a gene: 5. This CDR3 has 13 amino acids. Looked up from germline, CDR1 is SQVTM and CDR2 is ANQGSEA. CDR3 in amino acids: CSETSGGGETQYF. As DNA, the CDR3 is TGCAGCGAAACTAGCGGGGGTGGAGAGACCCAGTACTTC.